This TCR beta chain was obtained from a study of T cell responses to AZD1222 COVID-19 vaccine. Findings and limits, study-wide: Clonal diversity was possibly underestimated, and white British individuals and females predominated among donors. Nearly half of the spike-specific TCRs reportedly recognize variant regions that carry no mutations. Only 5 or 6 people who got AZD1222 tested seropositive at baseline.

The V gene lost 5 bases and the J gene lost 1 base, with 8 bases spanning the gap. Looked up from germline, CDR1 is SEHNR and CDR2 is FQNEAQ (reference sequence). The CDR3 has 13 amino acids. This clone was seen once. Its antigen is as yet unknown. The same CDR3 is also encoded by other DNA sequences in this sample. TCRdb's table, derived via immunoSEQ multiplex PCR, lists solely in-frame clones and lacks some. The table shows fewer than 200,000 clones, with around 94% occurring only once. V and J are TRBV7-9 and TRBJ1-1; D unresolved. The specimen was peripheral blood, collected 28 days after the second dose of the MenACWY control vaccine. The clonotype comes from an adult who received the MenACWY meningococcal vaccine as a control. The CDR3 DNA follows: TGTGCCAGCAGCCCCCCGGGGAACACTGAAGCTTTCTTT. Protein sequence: CASSPPGNTEAFF.